This T cell receptor (beta chain) was obtained from a study of blood T cell repertoires in COVID-19. Across the whole study: COVID-19 samples from acute and convalescent phases originated in the United States, Italy and Spain.

Per the germline V gene, CDR1 is SGHTA and CDR2 is FQGNSA. With 5 bases clipped from V and 5 bases from J, the junction kept 18 bases outside the gene matches. This CDR3 has 18 amino acids. Assay: immunoSEQ multiplex PCR; the TCRdb copy retains only in-frame clones and omits some. Among about 320,000 clones listed, 85% were seen once. The study recruited people aged about 18 to 90 years across roughly 25 US areas. Exposed enrollees encountered a COVID-19 case at some point within 2 weeks before study entry. V gene TRBV7-2 combines with J gene TRBJ1-2; 9 nucleotides line up with TRBD1. Sequencing was done on a sample of PBMCs or T cells enriched from blood (not recorded which). The clonotype originates from a woman under 40 who had been exposed to COVID-19. The CDR3 reads CASSTQVRGQGEVYGYTF. The CDR3 nucleotides read TGTGCCAGCAGCACGCAGGTCAGGGGACAGGGTGAAGTTTATGGCTACACCTTC.